This T cell receptor (beta chain) was identified during a study of shared clonotypes between healthy human individuals. Study observations and caveats: Sharing of clonotypes among donors was expected to vary with sequencing depth. There were few donors, and this limited the genetic and exposure-history diversity represented.

A remark on this clone: Its antigen is not identified.

Each of the donors was a healthy adult who was HIV-negative and had not had a recent acute infection or vaccination. This table comes from immunoSEQ multiplex PCR, and its TCRdb copy is limited to in-frame clones, with some not included. The sample has more than 400,000 clones, about 85% seen once. The germline V gene has CDR1 SGHNT and CDR2 YENEEA. V gave up 5 bases and J gave up 0 bases, with 11 bases separating them. This CDR3 is 15 amino acids long. The chain has TRBV11-3 and TRBJ2-1; no clear D. Sample: PBMCs. The receptor was isolated from a middle-aged woman in good health. Some clones in this sample may be carry-over from other donors' samples. The CDR3 reads CASSSTYPSYNEQFF. DNA for the CDR3: TGTGCCAGCAGCAGTACCTACCCCTCCTACAATGAGCAGTTCTTC.